The 25 T cell receptor beta chains reported below all come from one sample, sequenced in a study of control samples from healthy donors and cancer patients (dated by TCRdb to 2020 to 2022). Library preparation employed the immunoSEQ multiplex PCR assay. The clones in this table, taken by TCRdb from immuneACCESS, are in-frame only. Not every clone is retained; where verified, under half of the shortfall comes from an unresolved V gene, and the cause of the rest is unknown. The sample has fewer than 200,000 clones on record, almost 90% of them singletons. The biggest ten clones account for approximately 1.5% of the sample. The source material was blood. All receptors derive from a woman aged 50 to 60 in good health.

In DNA, the CDR3 is TGCGCCAGCAGCACAGCCGCTAGCACAGATACGCAGTATTTT. Amino acid sequence: CASSTAASTDTQYF. The chain couples TRBV4-1 to TRBJ2-3; unclear D gene. Germline CDR1 reads MGHRA; CDR2 reads YSYEKL. The V end lost 5 bases, the J end lost 0 bases, and 9 bases lay between the germline ends. The CDR3 covers 14 residues.

The chain has TRBV6-4 and TRBJ2-7; no clear D. V dropped 9 bases and J dropped 5 bases, with 8 bases sitting between them. The CDR3 covers 10 residues. Looked up from germline, CDR1 is MRHNA and CDR2 is SNTAGT. The CDR3 spells CARTPNEQYF. In DNA, the CDR3 is TGTGCCAGGACACCGAACGAGCAGTACTTC.

This clone was picked up one time. The chain recombines TRBV18 with TRBJ2-1; possibly TRBD1 for D (6 bases). The CDR3 length is 15 residues. The ends were cut back, 4 bases at V and 12 bases at J, with 22 bases in the middle. Germline CDR1 KGHSH, CDR2 LQKENI. CDR3 DNA: TGTGCCAGCTCACTCGGGACACCTCGGGTGGATGGGCAGTTCTTC. It codes for CASSLGTPRVDGQFF.

The chain joins TRBV5-5 to TRBJ1-2, with 7 bases lining up with TRBD1. The CDR3 totals 13 residues. V lost 4 bases, J lost 8 bases, and 8 bases stayed unmatched. Looked up from germline, CDR1 is SGHKS and CDR2 is YYEKEE (reference sequence). The CDR3: CASSRQGSFGYTF. The CDR3 region has the DNA TGTGCCAGCAGCCGACAGGGATCTTTCGGCTACACCTTC.

The chain has TRBV28 and TRBJ2-1; 9 positions match TRBD1. The CDR3 sequence is 19 residues long. Unmatched junction bases numbered 17, after V lost 3 bases and J lost 5 bases. In germline, CDR1 is MDHEN, CDR2 SYDVKM. CDR3 coding DNA: TGTGCCAGCAGTTTCTCCTACTCAATACAGGGGGCTCAGAACAATGAGCAGTTCTTC. Translated: CASSFSYSIQGAQNNEQFF. Variable domain in full (rest from reference TRBV28 and TRBJ2-1): DVKVTQSSRYLVKRTGEKVFLECVQDMDHENMFWYRQDPGLGLRLIYFSYDVKMKEKGDIPEGYSVSREKKERFSLILESASTNQTSMYLCASSFSYSIQGAQNNEQFFGPGTRLTVL.

This clone was counted once. This chain connects TRBV6-5 to TRBJ1-2; a possible D gene is TRBD1 (5 bases). The ends were cut back, 9 bases at V and 5 bases at J, with 13 bases in the middle. The CDR3 length is 12 residues. Germline V gene data show CDR1 as MNHEY and CDR2 as SVGAGI. CDR3 DNA sequence: TGTGCCAGTGGGGCAGGGATGTATGGCTACACCTTC. Its protein product is CASGAGMYGYTF.

The gene calls are TRBV4-1 and TRBJ1-5; D call uncertain. Trimming pared 1 base from V and 4 bases from J, leaving 5 bases between. Germline assignment: CDR1 MGHRA and CDR2 YSYEKL. This CDR3 has 13 amino acids. In DNA form, the CDR3 reads TGCGCCAGCAGCCAAGGCACAAATCAGCCCCAGCATTTT. Its protein product is CASSQGTNQPQHF.

The gene calls are TRBV30 and TRBJ2-7; D may be TRBD2 (6 bases). The germline V and J ends were trimmed by 4 bases and 6 bases, with 16 bases remaining between them. From germline, CDR1 is GTSNPN and CDR2 SVGIG (reference sequence). CDR3 length: 13 residues. CDR3 loop: CAWNRREWFEQYF. The CDR3 DNA is TGTGCCTGGAACAGGAGGGAATGGTTCGAGCAGTACTTC. The full variable domain, in which reference TRBV30 and TRBJ2-7 provide the parts outside the CDR3, is SQTIHQWPATLVQPVGSPLSLECTVEGTSNPNLYWYRQAAGRGLQLLFYSVGIGQISSEVPQNLSASRPQDRQFILSSKKLLLSDSGFYLCAWNRREWFEQYFGPGTRLTVT.

This chain links TRBV10-3 with TRBJ2-2, with D possibly called TRBD1 or TRBD2 (6 bases each). Germline CDR1 ENHRY, CDR2 SYGVKD. V lost 5 bases, J lost 8 bases, and 9 bases lay in between. This CDR3 spans 12 amino acids. The CDR3 region has the DNA TGTGCCATCAGTAGGGGGGCGGGGGAGCTGTTTTTT. It encodes CAISRGAGELFF.

V is TRBV27 and J is TRBJ2-1; no clear D gene. Trimming removed 3 bases from V and 1 base from J, with 7 bases in between. Germline loops: CDR1 MNHEY, CDR2 SMNVEV (reference sequence). The CDR3 covers 14 residues. CDR3 amino acids: CASSLYSSYNEQFF. The CDR3, as DNA: TGTGCCAGCAGTTTGTACTCTTCCTACAATGAGCAGTTCTTC.

The chain couples TRBV28 to TRBJ1-2; TRBD1 matches 10 bases. Germline V gives CDR1 MDHEN, CDR2 SYDVKM. Losses at the gene ends were 7 bases for V and 5 bases for J; bases not matched to a gene: 10. The CDR3 consists of 15 residues. The CDR3 region has the DNA TGTGCCAGCATCTCCACAGGACAGGGGGAGTATGGCTACACCTTC. This gives the protein CASISTGQGEYGYTF.

The chain employs TRBV16 and TRBJ1-5; no firm D call. CDR1 KGHSY and CDR2 FQNENV come from the germline V gene. V gave up 0 bases and J gave up 4 bases, with 10 bases separating them. The CDR3 contains 15 residues. CDR3 nucleotides: TGTGCCAGCAGCCAATCAAACCCGAAGAATCAGCCCCAGCATTTT. It specifies CASSQSNPKNQPQHF.

The chain uses TRBV6-2 or TRBV6-3 and TRBJ1-1, with 9 bases aligning to TRBD1. The CDR3 length is 13 residues. The germline V gene has CDR1 MNHEY and CDR2 SVGEGT. V was pared by 3 bases and J by 5 bases, with 1 base of the junction left unmatched. This CDR3 is CASSYGQGTEAFF. In DNA form, the CDR3 reads TGTGCCAGCAGTTATGGACAGGGGACTGAAGCTTTCTTT.

The chain combines TRBV4-1 with TRBJ1-5; D call uncertain. The V end was cut by 9 bases, the J end by 5 bases, with 11 bases between. There are 12 residues in the CDR3. Per the germline V gene, CDR1 is MGHRA and CDR2 is YSYEKL. The DNA of the CDR3 is TGCGCCAGTGGCAGATACGATCAGCCCCAGCATTTT. Amino acid sequence: CASGRYDQPQHF.

This chain's CDR3 is CASDQGIQPQHF. The CDR3 region has the DNA TGTGCCAGCGACCAGGGGATCCAGCCCCAGCATTTT. This sequence joins TRBV28 and TRBJ1-5; maybe TRBD1 (6 bases). This CDR3 contains 12 residues. V was shortened by 8 bases and J by 7 bases, with 12 bases between the two germline ends. Germline loops: CDR1 MDHEN, CDR2 SYDVKM.

This clone appeared a single time. This chain links TRBV29-1 with TRBJ2-1, with D possibly being TRBD2 (6 bases). There are 15 residues in the CDR3. V was pared by 4 bases and J by 6 bases, with 19 bases between. Per the germline V gene, CDR1 is SQVTM and CDR2 is ANQGSEA. This CDR3 reads CSVGFLLAISNEQFF. The CDR3 DNA reads as TGCAGCGTTGGATTTCTACTAGCTATAAGCAATGAGCAGTTCTTC.

This clone was counted a single time. The V gene is TRBV19, the J gene TRBJ2-7; D not resolved. V was pared by 6 bases and J by 3 bases, with 12 bases between. CDR1 is LNHDA and CDR2 is SQIVND in the germline V gene (reference sequence). The CDR3 totals 13 residues. Here the CDR3 reads CASRQAGLYEQYF. The CDR3 DNA follows: TGTGCCAGTAGGCAGGCAGGCCTCTACGAGCAGTACTTC.

The genes are TRBV6-5 and TRBJ2-3, with D possibly matching TRBD1 (6 bases). The germline V and J ends were trimmed by 10 bases and 6 bases, with 11 bases remaining between them. The CDR3 has 11 residues. Germline lookup yields CDR1 MNHEY and CDR2 SVGAGI. The CDR3 region is CATTGFDTQYF. The DNA of the CDR3 is TGTGCCACCACAGGGTTCGATACGCAGTATTTT.

The V gene is TRBV7-3, the J gene TRBJ2-3; the D is unclear. CDR3 length equals 13 residues. Germline V lookup: CDR1 SGHTA, CDR2 FQGTGA. The ends were cut back, 5 bases at V and 2 bases at J, with 8 bases in the middle. CDR3 amino acids: CASSQVFTDTQYF. CDR3 DNA sequence: TGTGCCAGCAGCCAAGTATTCACAGATACGCAGTATTTT.

This clone was seen once. V and J are TRBV10-3 and TRBJ2-7, with 7 bases aligning to TRBD1. This CDR3 spans 14 amino acids. The J segment lost 5 bases and the V segment lost 10 bases, leaving 14 bases of the junction unmatched. Germline values: CDR1 ENHRY, CDR2 SYGVKD. This CDR3 reads CATNAGTDPDEQYF. In nucleotides, the CDR3 is TGTGCCACCAATGCCGGGACAGACCCCGACGAGCAGTACTTC.

The chain recombines TRBV13 with TRBJ2-6, with D tentatively TRBD1 (6 bases). Germline loops: CDR1 PRHDT, CDR2 FYEKMQ (reference sequence). This CDR3 is built from 15 residues. V shed 6 bases and J shed 0 bases, with 9 bases lying between them. In DNA form, the CDR3 reads TGTGCCAGCAGGCGACAGGACTCTGGGGCCAACGTCCTGACTTTC. It is translated as CASRRQDSGANVLTF.

As for this clone: The same CDR3 can be traced to other DNA sequences in this sample. The chain is built from TRBV5-1 and TRBJ2-5, with D possibly matching TRBD2 (6 bases). Per germline, CDR1 SGHRS and CDR2 YFSETQ. The length of the CDR3 is 13 residues. Deletions cut 0 bases from V and 4 bases from J, with 7 bases between. The CDR3 sequence: CASSLGGGETQYF. The CDR3 DNA reads as TGCGCCAGCAGCTTGGGGGGAGGAGAGACCCAGTACTTC.

The genes are TRBV5-1 and TRBJ2-3; no definite D call. The germline CDR1 and CDR2 sequences are SGHRS and YFSETQ. There are 15 residues in the CDR3. The V and J ends lost 0 bases and 0 bases respectively, with 8 bases between them. CDR3 DNA: TGCGCCAGCAGCTTGGGGGTGGCGAGCACAGATACGCAGTATTTT. It is translated as CASSLGVASTDTQYF.

The rearrangement links TRBV29-1 to TRBJ1-3, with TRBD1 as a possible D gene (5 bases). The CDR3 loop spans 14 amino acids. Germline CDR1 reads SQVTM; CDR2 reads ANQGSEA. V lost 4 bases, J lost 2 bases, and 12 bases lay in between. CDR3 nucleotide sequence: TGCAGCGTTGTTTGGACACCCCCTGGAAACACCATATATTTT. This codes for CSVVWTPPGNTIYF.

The chain recombines TRBV2 with TRBJ2-5; D remains ambiguous. The V and J ends lost 7 bases and 5 bases respectively, with 8 bases between them. The CDR3 runs to 11 residues. Germline-derived CDR1 and CDR2 are SNHLY and FYNNEI. The CDR3 spells CASTQRETQYF. The CDR3 coding sequence is TGTGCCAGCACCCAGAGGGAGACCCAGTACTTC.